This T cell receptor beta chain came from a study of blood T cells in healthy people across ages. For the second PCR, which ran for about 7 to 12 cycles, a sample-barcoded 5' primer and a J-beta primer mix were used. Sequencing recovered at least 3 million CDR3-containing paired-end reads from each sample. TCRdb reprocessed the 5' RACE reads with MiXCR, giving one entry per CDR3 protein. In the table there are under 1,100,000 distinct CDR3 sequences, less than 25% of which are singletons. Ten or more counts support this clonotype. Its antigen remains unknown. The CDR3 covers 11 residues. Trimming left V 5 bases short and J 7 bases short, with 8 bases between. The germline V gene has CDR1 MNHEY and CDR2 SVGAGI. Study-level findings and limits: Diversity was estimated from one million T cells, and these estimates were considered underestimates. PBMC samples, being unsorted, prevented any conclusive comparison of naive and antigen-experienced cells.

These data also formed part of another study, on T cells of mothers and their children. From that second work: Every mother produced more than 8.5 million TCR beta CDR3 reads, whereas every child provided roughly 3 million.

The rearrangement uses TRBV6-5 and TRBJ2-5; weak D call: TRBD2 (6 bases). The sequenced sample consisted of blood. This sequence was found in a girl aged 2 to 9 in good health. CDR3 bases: TGTGCCAGCAGTCCCGGGGGGACCCAGTACTTC. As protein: CASSPGGTQYF.